This TCR beta chain was recorded in a study of OX40 agonist ivuxolimab in advanced cancers. TCRdb keeps only in-frame clones here, not all; method: immunoSEQ multiplex PCR. This table has roughly 66,000 clones, around 86% appearing once. Germline CDR1 and CDR2: SNHLY and FYNNEI. With 0 bases removed from V and 3 bases from J, the gap between germline ends came to 8 bases. CDR3 length: 14 amino acids. Patients with autoimmune history or systemic immunosuppression were excluded. The rearrangement joins TRBV2 to TRBJ1-2; no definite D call. The sequence was obtained from an adult with an advanced solid tumor such as melanoma, head and neck, liver or kidney cancer. The source was CD4+ or CD8+ T cells sorted from blood, collected in a trial of the OX40 agonist ivuxolimab. CDR3: CASSEAGYYYGYTF. CDR3 DNA: TGTGCCAGCAGTGAAGCCGGCTACTACTATGGCTACACCTTC.